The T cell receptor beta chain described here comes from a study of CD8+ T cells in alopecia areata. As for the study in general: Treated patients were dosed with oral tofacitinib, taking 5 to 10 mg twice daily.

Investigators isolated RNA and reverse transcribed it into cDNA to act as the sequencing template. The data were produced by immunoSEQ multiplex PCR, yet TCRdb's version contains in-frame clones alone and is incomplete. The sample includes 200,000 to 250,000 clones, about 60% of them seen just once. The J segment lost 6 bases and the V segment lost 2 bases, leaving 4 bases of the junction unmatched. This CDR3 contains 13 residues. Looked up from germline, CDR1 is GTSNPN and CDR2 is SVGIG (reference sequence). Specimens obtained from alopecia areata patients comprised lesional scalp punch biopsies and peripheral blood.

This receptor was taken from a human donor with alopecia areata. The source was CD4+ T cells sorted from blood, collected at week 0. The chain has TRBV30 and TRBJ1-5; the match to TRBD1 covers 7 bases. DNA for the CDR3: TGTGCCTGGAGTAGAGGGGGCTTTCAGCCCCAGCATTTT. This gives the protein CAWSRGGFQPQHF.